Sequencing of this T cell receptor beta chain was carried out in a study of OX40 agonist ivuxolimab in advanced cancers. Study background: Aged about 20 to 85 with a mean of roughly 63 years, they were about 80% male. Two cutaneous melanoma patients and one hepatocellular carcinoma patient, three in all, had partial responses.

Patients who had autoimmune disease history or got systemic immunosuppression were left out. This clone was recorded once. The repertoire was sequenced with immunoSEQ multiplex PCR; TCRdb's copy has only in-frame clones and lacks some. Here the sample spans tens of thousands of clones, around 84% being singletons. Trimming removed 6 bases from V and 0 bases from J, with 10 bases in between. The CDR3 is made up of 14 amino acids. Per the germline V gene, CDR1 is KGHSH and CDR2 is LQKENI. This chain uses TRBV18 with TRBJ2-3; D gene uncertain. The source is an adult with an advanced solid tumor such as melanoma, head and neck, liver or kidney cancer. The source material was CD4+ or CD8+ T cells sorted from blood, sampled in a trial of the OX40 agonist ivuxolimab. For the CDR3, the DNA is TGTGCCAGCTCTTCCACTACTAGCACAGATACGCAGTATTTT. Its translation is CASSSTTSTDTQYF.